This T cell receptor (beta chain) was documented in a study of blood T cell repertoires in COVID-19. Data came from immunoSEQ multiplex PCR; TCRdb stores just in-frame clones and leaves some out. The data show 250,000 to 350,000 clones, with roughly nine tenths seen just once and roughly 2.1% held by the top ten. The specimen was peripheral blood. This clonotype originated in a young man with active or convalescent COVID-19.

CDR3 in DNA: TGCGCCAGCAGCCAAGCGACGAGGAGCTCTGGAAACACCATATATTTT. It yields the protein CASSQATRSSGNTIYF. The chain is built from TRBV4-1 and TRBJ1-3, with unresolved D. CDR3 length: 16 residues. CDR1 is MGHRA, CDR2 YSYEKL, per germline. V lost 1 base, J lost 0 bases, and 10 bases lay in between.